Below are 23 T cell receptor beta chains sequenced from a single sample in a study of shared T cell receptors in the human thymus. Assay used: immunoSEQ multiplex PCR; TCRdb lists only in-frame clones, some missing. The data contain about 500,000 clones, about 80% of them singletons. Another study also made use of these data, one on human thymus T cells.

Sequencing was performed on thymocytes. Receptor source: a boy younger than two with a congenital heart defect.

The V call is TRBV11-2, the J call TRBJ2-7, with 8 bases matching TRBD2. Per germline, CDR1 SGHAT and CDR2 FQNNGV. This CDR3 has 13 amino acids. Germline trimming cut 3 bases from V and 7 bases from J; bases unmatched to any gene: 5. The CDR3: CASSLGREVEQYF. The CDR3 DNA is TGTGCCAGCAGCTTGGGGCGGGAGGTTGAGCAGTACTTC.

The rearrangement links TRBV27 to TRBJ1-4, with 7 bases identical to TRBD1. Germline CDR1 reads MNHEY; CDR2 reads SMNVEV (reference sequence). The CDR3 has 15 amino acids. The J segment lost 4 bases and the V segment lost 5 bases, leaving 7 bases of the junction unmatched. CDR3 nucleotide sequence: TGTGCCAGCAGTCCCCCGACAGGGAATAATGAAAAACTGTTTTTT. It specifies CASSPPTGNNEKLFF.

The chain is built from TRBV11-3 and TRBJ2-1, with a tentative D call TRBD2 (5 bases). CDR1 and CDR2 (germline): SGHNT, YENEEA. Trimming took 0 bases from V and 5 from J, leaving 11 bases between them. This CDR3 contains 15 residues. The CDR3 here is CASSLEWLAHNEQFF. The CDR3 coding sequence is TGTGCCAGCAGCTTAGAATGGCTAGCCCACAATGAGCAGTTCTTC.

A single count supports this clone. The chain recombines TRBV28 with TRBJ2-3; D gene unclear. Germline V gene data show CDR1 as MDHEN and CDR2 as SYDVKM. The CDR3 totals 14 residues. The V and J ends lost 2 bases and 8 bases respectively, with 14 bases between them. CDR3 sequence (DNA): TGTGCCAGCAGTTTAACTGCTGAAAGAGGTACGCAGTATTTT. Its translation is CASSLTAERGTQYF.

The rearrangement uses TRBV2 and TRBJ2-5, with 8 nucleotides matching TRBD1. With 6 bases clipped from V and 1 base from J, the junction kept 10 bases outside the gene matches. This CDR3 has 16 amino acids. The germline gives CDR1 SNHLY, CDR2 FYNNEI. As DNA, the CDR3 is TGTGCCAGCAGCTCCCAGGGGGCAGCCATCCAAGAGACCCAGTACTTC. This translates into CASSSQGAAIQETQYF.

This clone was counted a single time. This sequence joins TRBV19 and TRBJ1-2; 10 bases agree with TRBD1. This CDR3 spans 13 amino acids. Trimming removed 6 bases from V and 6 bases from J; junction bases left unmatched: 4. The V gene's germline CDR1 is LNHDA and CDR2 SQIVND (reference sequence). CDR3 in amino acids: CASRPGQGDGYTF. DNA of the CDR3: TGTGCCAGTAGACCTGGACAGGGGGATGGCTACACCTTC. Looking up the rest from reference TRBV19 and TRBJ1-2 gives the full variable domain: DGGITQSPKYLFRKEGQNVTLSCEQNLNHDAMYWYRQDPGQGLRLIYYSQIVNDFQKGDIAEGYSVSREKKESFPLTVTSAQKNPTAFYLCASRPGQGDGYTFGSGTRLTVV.

The chain couples TRBV28 to TRBJ2-7, with TRBD2 identical over 13 bases. The CDR3 loop spans 15 amino acids. Germline V lookup: CDR1 MDHEN, CDR2 SYDVKM. Losses at the gene ends were 5 bases for V and 4 bases for J; bases not matched to a gene: 5. CDR3 nucleotide sequence: TGTGCCAGCAGTAAGACTAGCGGGAGGAGATACGAGCAGTACTTC. Its protein is CASSKTSGRRYEQYF.

V usage is TRBV5-4 and J usage is TRBJ1-1, with 9 bases fitting TRBD1. The CDR3 has 16 residues. Germline CDR1 and CDR2: SGHNT and YYREEE (reference sequence). V shed 4 bases, J shed 1 base, and the junction held 8 bases outside the gene matches. The CDR3 protein is CASSILQGAKNTEAFF. In nucleotides, the CDR3 is TGTGCCAGCAGCATCCTACAGGGGGCGAAGAACACTGAAGCTTTCTTT.

The rearrangement links TRBV29-1 to TRBJ2-1, with TRBD2 identical over 12 bases. The CDR3 is 14 amino acids. In germline, CDR1 is SQVTM, CDR2 ANQGSEA. With V trimmed by 5 bases and J by 4 bases, 3 bases remained unmatched. CDR3 sequence reads: CSVPGTSGYNEQFF. In nucleotides, the CDR3 is TGCAGCGTTCCCGGGACTAGCGGGTACAATGAGCAGTTCTTC.

The chain couples TRBV28 to TRBJ2-7, with no clear D. The CDR3 consists of 12 residues. The V end lost 6 bases, the J end lost 0 bases, and 6 bases lay between the germline ends. Germline lookup yields CDR1 MDHEN and CDR2 SYDVKM. CDR3 protein: CASSLPSYEQYF. CDR3 sequence (DNA): TGTGCCAGCAGCCTCCCCTCCTACGAGCAGTACTTC.

J is TRBJ2-5 and V is TRBV18; 7 nucleotides line up with TRBD1. CDR3 length: 14 residues. The germline V gene encodes CDR1 KGHSH and CDR2 LQKENI. The trim removed 3 bases at V and 5 bases at J, leaving 6 bases unmatched. CDR3 coding DNA: TGTGCCAGCTCACCTAAAGGACAGGAGGAGACCCAGTACTTC. As protein: CASSPKGQEETQYF.

The V call is TRBV27, the J call TRBJ2-5, with 7 nucleotides matching TRBD1. After removal of 8 bases from V and 1 base from J, the junction contained 10 bases not matched to a gene. Looked up from germline, CDR1 is MNHEY and CDR2 is SMNVEV (reference sequence). CDR3 length equals 15 residues. CDR3 coding DNA: TGTGCCAGCCAACCGACAGGGCCCTTCCAAGAGACCCAGTACTTC. The encoded protein is CASQPTGPFQETQYF.

V usage is TRBV7-2 and J usage is TRBJ2-5, with 8 bases aligning to TRBD1. There are 16 residues in the CDR3. Losses at the gene ends were 1 base for V and 2 bases for J; bases not matched to a gene: 6. Germline CDR1 SGHTA, CDR2 FQGNSA. The CDR3 region is CASSLGQGPIQETQYF. As DNA, the CDR3 is TGTGCCAGCAGCTTAGGACAGGGGCCGATACAAGAGACCCAGTACTTC.

The chain uses TRBV5-1 and TRBJ2-3, with 12 bases lining up with TRBD2. J gave up 4 bases and V 3 bases, and 15 bases lay outside the gene matches. Looked up from germline, CDR1 is SGHRS and CDR2 is YFSETQ. CDR3 length equals 19 residues. In DNA, the CDR3 is TGCGCCAGCAGCTCCCCCGGGGCTAGCGGGAGGGCCGGGGCAGATACGCAGTATTTT. It translates to CASSSPGASGRAGADTQYF.

This sequence joins TRBV6-6 and TRBJ1-5; no clear D. The V gene's germline CDR1 is MNHNY and CDR2 SVGAGI (reference sequence). The CDR3 runs to 13 residues. The ends were cut back, 2 bases at V and 4 bases at J, with 6 bases in the middle. As DNA, the CDR3 is TGTGCCAGCAGTTACAACGGGAATCAGCCCCAGCATTTT. Its translation: CASSYNGNQPQHF.

Here the CDR3 reads CASSYSLDRADEQYF. The CDR3 region has the DNA TGTGCCAGCAGTTACTCGCTCGACAGGGCCGACGAGCAGTACTTC. The chain is built from TRBV6-5 and TRBJ2-7; 7 bases are a match to TRBD1. Germline V gene sequence: CDR1 MNHEY, CDR2 SVGAGI. V was clipped by 0 bases and J by 5 bases; unmatched bases: 7. The CDR3 covers 15 residues.

V and J are TRBV27 and TRBJ2-5, with 12 nucleotides matching TRBD1. The germline V gene encodes CDR1 MNHEY and CDR2 SMNVEV (reference sequence). V dropped 0 bases and J dropped 2; count of bases not matched to a gene: 4. This CDR3 contains 17 residues. Here the CDR3 DNA reads TGTGCCAGCAGTTTATCCGGGACAGGGGGCCTGCAAGAGACCCAGTACTTC. Translating it yields CASSLSGTGGLQETQYF.

The table lists this clone with a count of one. The chain employs TRBV15 and TRBJ1-4; 9 bases are shared with TRBD1. This CDR3 has 20 amino acids. V lost 0 bases to trimming and J lost 0 bases; unmatched junction nucleotides: 11. Germline V lookup: CDR1 LNHNV, CDR2 YYDKDF (reference sequence). The CDR3 nucleotides read TGTGCCACCAGCAGAGAATTCACAGGGGGCGGGGTTGCAACTAATGAAAAACTGTTTTTT. Its protein is CATSREFTGGGVATNEKLFF.

The gene calls are TRBV2 and TRBJ2-1, with unresolved D. CDR1 is SNHLY and CDR2 is FYNNEI in the germline V gene. Trimming cost V 9 bases and J 8 bases, with 11 bases left between them. The CDR3 extends over 11 amino acids. The CDR3 nucleotides are TGTGCCAGTCTAATGTCGCATGAGCAGTTCTTC. Protein sequence: CASLMSHEQFF.

The chain has TRBV13 and TRBJ1-3; perhaps TRBD1 as D (6 bases). CDR1 and CDR2 (germline): PRHDT, FYEKMQ (reference sequence). This CDR3 has 19 residues. Trimming shortened V by 4 bases and J by 6 bases, and 28 bases separated the two germline ends. The DNA of the CDR3 is TGTGCCAGCAGCTCCTCGCGGGGGCTGGGGACCCCGACAGAAAACACCATATATTTT. Translated: CASSSSRGLGTPTENTIYF. Full variable domain (outside the CDR3, taken from reference TRBV13 and TRBJ1-3): AAGVIQSPRHLIKEKRETATLKCYPIPRHDTVYWYQQGPGQDPQFLISFYEKMQSDKGSIPDRFSAQQFSDYHSELNMSSLELGDSALYFCASSSSRGLGTPTENTIYFGEGSWLTVV.

This chain uses TRBV27 with TRBJ2-7; TRBD1 might be the D (5 bases). The length of the CDR3 is 14 residues. Trimming took off 5 bases at V and 1 base at J, with 12 bases between the two ends. Germline CDR1 MNHEY, CDR2 SMNVEV (reference sequence). CDR3 DNA sequence: TGTGCCAGCAGTCCCTCAGGGTTGTCCTACGAGCAGTACTTC. This gives the protein CASSPSGLSYEQYF.

This sequence joins TRBV4-1 and TRBJ2-5, with 10 bases lining up with TRBD2. J lost 5 bases, V lost 0 bases, and 9 bases had no gene match. CDR3 length: 17 residues. The V gene's germline CDR1 is MGHRA and CDR2 YSYEKL. DNA of the CDR3: TGCGCCAGCAGCCAAGATCGGAGCGGGAGGGCCCAGGAGACCCAGTACTTC. Protein sequence: CASSQDRSGRAQETQYF.

The rearrangement uses TRBV29-1 and TRBJ2-1; possible D gene TRBD2, 6 bases. Trimming removed 7 bases at V and 15 bases at J, with 22 bases between. CDR3 length equals 12 residues. Germline CDR1 reads SQVTM; CDR2 reads ANQGSEA. CDR3 protein: CSGKGGREGGFF. CDR3 coding DNA: TGCAGCGGCAAAGGAGGGCGGGAAGGTGGGTTCTTC.